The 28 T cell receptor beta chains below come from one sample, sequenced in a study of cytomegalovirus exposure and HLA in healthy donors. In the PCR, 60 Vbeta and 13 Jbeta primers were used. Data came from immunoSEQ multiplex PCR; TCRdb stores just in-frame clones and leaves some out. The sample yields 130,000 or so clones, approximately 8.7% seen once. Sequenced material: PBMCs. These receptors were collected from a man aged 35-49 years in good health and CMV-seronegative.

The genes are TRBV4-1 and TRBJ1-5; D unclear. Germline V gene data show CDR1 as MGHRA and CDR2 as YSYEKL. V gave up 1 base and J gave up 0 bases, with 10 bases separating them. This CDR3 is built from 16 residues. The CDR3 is CASSQVQTSSNQPQHF. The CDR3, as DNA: TGCGCCAGCAGCCAAGTGCAGACTTCTAGCAATCAGCCCCAGCATTTT.

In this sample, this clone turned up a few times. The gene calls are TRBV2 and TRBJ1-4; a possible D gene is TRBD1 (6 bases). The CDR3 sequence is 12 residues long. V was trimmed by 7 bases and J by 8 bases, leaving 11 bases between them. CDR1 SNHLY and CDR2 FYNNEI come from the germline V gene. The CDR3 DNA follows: TGTGCCAGCAACAACAGGGTCGAAAAACTGTTTTTT. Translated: CASNNRVEKLFF.

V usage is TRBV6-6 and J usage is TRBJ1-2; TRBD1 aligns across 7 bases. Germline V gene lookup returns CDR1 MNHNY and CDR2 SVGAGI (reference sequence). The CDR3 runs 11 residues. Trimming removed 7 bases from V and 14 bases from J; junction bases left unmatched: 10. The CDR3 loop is CASTEGPGGTF. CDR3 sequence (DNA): TGTGCCAGCACCGAAGGGCCAGGGGGAACCTTC.

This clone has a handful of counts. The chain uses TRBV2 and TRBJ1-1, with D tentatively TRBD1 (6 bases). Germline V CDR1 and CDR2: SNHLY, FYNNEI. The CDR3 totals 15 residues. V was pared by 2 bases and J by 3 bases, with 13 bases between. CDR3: CASSEQQKGDTEAFF. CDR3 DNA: TGTGCCAGCAGTGAACAACAAAAGGGGGACACTGAAGCTTTCTTT.

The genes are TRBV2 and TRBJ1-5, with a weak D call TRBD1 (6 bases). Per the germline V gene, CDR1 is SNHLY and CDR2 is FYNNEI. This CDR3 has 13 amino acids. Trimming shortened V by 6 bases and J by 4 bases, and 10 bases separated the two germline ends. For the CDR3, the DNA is TGTGCCAGCAGCGGGACACATAATCAGCCCCAGCATTTT. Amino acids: CASSGTHNQPQHF.

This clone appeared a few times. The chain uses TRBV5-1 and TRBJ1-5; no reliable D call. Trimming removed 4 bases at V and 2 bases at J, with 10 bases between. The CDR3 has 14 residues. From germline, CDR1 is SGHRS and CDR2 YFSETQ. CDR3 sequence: CASSPNGGNQPQHF. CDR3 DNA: TGCGCCAGCAGCCCGAACGGGGGCAATCAGCCCCAGCATTTT.

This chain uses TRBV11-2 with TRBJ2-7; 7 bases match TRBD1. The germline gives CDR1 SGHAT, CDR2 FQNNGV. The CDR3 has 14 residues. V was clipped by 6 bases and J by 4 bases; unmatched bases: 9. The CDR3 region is CASSYTIQGYEQYF. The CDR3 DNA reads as TGTGCCAGCAGTTATACGATACAGGGGTACGAGCAGTACTTC.

CDR3 region: CASSSTTGAGANVLTF. The CDR3 nucleotides are TGTGCCAGCAGCTCAACCACAGGGGCTGGGGCCAACGTCCTGACTTTC. This sequence joins TRBV7-9 and TRBJ2-6, with 7 nucleotides matching TRBD1. CDR3 length: 16 amino acids. CDR1 is SEHNR, CDR2 FQNEAQ, per germline (reference sequence). V lost 4 bases and J lost 2; bases outside the gene matches: 5.

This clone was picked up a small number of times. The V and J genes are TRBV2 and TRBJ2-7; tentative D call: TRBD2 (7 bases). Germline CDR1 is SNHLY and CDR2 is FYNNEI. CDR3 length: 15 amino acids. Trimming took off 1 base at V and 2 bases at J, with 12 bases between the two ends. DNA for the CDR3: TGTGCCAGCAGTGAAGGGCGGGGGCCGACCTACGAGCAGTACTTC. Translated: CASSEGRGPTYEQYF.

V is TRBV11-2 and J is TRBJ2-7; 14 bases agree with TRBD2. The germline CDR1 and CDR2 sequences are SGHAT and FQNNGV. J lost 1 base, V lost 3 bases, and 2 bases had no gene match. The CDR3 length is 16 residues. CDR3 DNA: TGTGCCAGCAGCTTCGGGACTAGCGGGAGTTCCTACGAGCAGTACTTC. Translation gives CASSFGTSGSSYEQYF.

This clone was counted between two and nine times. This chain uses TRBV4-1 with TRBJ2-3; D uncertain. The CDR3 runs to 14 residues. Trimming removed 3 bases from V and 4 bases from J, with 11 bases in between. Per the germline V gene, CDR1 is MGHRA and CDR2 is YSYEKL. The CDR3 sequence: CASSQRLGADTQYF. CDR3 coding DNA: TGCGCCAGCAGCCAGCGCTTAGGAGCAGATACGCAGTATTTT.

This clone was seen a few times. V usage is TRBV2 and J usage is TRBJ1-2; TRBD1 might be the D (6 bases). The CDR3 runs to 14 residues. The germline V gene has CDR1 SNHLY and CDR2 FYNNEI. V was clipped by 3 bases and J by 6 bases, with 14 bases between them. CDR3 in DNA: TGTGCCAGCAGTGACAGGGGTCTAACAAATGGCTACACCTTC. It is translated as CASSDRGLTNGYTF.

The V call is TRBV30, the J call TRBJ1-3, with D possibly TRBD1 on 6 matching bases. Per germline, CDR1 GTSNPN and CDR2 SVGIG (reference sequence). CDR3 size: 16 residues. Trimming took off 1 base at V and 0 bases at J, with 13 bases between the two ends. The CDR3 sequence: CAWSDLTGLSGNTIYF. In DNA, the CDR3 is TGTGCCTGGAGTGACCTGACAGGACTCTCTGGAAACACCATATATTTT.

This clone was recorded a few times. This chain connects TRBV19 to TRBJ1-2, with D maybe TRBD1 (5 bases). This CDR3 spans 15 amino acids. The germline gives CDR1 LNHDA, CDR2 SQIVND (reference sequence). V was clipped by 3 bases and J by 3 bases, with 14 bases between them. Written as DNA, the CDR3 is TGTGCCAGTAGTATTATGATAGGGGCCTACTATGGCTACACCTTC. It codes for CASSIMIGAYYGYTF.

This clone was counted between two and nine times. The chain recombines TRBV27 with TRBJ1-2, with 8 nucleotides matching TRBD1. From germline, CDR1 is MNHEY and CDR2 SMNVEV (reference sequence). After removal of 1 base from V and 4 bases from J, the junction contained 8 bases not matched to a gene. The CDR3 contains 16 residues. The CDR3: CASSLFGTGLTYGYTF. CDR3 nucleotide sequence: TGTGCCAGCAGTTTATTCGGGACAGGCCTTACCTATGGCTACACCTTC.

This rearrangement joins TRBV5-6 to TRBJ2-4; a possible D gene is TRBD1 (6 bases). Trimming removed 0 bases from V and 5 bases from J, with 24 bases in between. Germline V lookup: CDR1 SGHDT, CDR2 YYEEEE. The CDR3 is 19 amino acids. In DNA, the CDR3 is TGTGCCAGCAGCTTGGATCGGTTGACAGTTTATGGGGGCCAAAACATTCAGTACTTC. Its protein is CASSLDRLTVYGGQNIQYF. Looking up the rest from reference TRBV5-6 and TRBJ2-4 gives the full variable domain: DAGVTQSPTHLIKTRGQQVTLRCSPKSGHDTVSWYQQALGQGPQFIFQYYEEEERQRGNFPDRFSGHQFPNYSSELNVNALLLGDSALYLCASSLDRLTVYGGQNIQYFGAGTRLSVL.

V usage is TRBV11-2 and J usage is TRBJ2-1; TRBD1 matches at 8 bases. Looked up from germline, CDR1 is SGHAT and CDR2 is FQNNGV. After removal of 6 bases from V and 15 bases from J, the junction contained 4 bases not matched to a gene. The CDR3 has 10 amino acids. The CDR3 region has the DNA TGTGCCAGCAGGGGGACAGGCGGGTTCTTC. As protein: CASRGTGGFF.

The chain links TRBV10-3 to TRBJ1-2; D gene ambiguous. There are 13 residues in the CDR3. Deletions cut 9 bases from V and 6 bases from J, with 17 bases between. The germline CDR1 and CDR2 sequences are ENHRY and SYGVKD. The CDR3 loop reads CAMLRESGDGYTF. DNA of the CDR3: TGTGCCATGCTCCGCGAGTCTGGTGATGGCTACACCTTC.

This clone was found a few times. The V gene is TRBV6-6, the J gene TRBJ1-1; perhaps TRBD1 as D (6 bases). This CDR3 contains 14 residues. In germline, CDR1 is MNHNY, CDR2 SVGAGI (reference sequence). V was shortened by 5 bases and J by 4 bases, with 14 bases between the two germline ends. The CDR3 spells CASSHRAVSTEAFF. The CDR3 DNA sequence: TGTGCCAGCAGTCACAGGGCGGTGAGCACTGAAGCTTTCTTT.

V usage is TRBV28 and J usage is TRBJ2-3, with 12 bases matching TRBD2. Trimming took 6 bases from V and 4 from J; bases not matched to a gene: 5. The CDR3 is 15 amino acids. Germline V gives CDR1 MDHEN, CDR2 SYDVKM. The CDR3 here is CASSRRLAGADTQYF. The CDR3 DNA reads TGTGCCAGCAGCAGACGACTAGCGGGGGCAGATACGCAGTATTTT.

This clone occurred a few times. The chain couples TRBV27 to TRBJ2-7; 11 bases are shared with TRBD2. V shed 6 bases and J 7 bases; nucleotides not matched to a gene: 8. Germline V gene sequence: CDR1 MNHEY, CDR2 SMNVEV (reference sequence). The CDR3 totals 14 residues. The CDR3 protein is CASRELAGGHEQYF. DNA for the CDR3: TGTGCCAGCAGGGAGCTAGCGGGGGGTCATGAGCAGTACTTC.

CDR3 region: CASSLLGWLNEQFF. The CDR3 region has the DNA TGTGCCAGCAGCCTCCTAGGATGGCTCAATGAGCAGTTCTTC. The chain has TRBV7-9 and TRBJ2-1; unclear D gene. CDR1 is SEHNR, CDR2 FQNEAQ, per germline (reference sequence). V was shortened by 5 bases and J by 6 bases, with 14 bases between the two germline ends. This CDR3 is built from 14 residues.

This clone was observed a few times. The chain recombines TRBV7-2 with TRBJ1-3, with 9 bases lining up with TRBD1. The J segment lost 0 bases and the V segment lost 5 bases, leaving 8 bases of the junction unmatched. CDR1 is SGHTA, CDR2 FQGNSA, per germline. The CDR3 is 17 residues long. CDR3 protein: CASSPGTGPLSGNTIYF. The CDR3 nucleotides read TGTGCCAGCAGCCCCGGGACAGGGCCCCTCTCTGGAAACACCATATATTTT. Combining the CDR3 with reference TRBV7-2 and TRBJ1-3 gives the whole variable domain GAGVSQSPSNKVTEKGKDVELRCDPISGHTALYWYRQSLGQGLEFLIYFQGNSAPDKSGLPSDRFSAERTGGSVSTLTIQRTQQEDSAVYLCASSPGTGPLSGNTIYFGEGSWLTVV.

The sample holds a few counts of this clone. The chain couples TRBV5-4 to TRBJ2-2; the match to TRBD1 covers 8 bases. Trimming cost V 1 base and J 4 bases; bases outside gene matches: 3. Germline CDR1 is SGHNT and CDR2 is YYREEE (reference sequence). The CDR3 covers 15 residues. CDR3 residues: CASSLRTGGTGELFF. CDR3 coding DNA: TGTGCCAGCAGCTTGAGAACAGGGGGCACCGGGGAGCTGTTTTTT.

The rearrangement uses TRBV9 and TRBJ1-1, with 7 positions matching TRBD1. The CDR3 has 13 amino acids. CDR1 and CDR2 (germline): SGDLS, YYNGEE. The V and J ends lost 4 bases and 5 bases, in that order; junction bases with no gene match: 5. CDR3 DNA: TGTGCCAGCAGCTCAGGGGGGTTAACTGAAGCTTTCTTT. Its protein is CASSSGGLTEAFF.

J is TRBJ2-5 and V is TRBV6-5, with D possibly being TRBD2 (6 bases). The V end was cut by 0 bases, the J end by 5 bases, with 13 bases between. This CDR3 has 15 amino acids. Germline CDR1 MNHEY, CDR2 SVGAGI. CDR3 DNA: TGTGCCAGCAGTTACTCTAGGGGAGGAGGCGAGACCCAGTACTTC. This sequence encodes CASSYSRGGGETQYF.

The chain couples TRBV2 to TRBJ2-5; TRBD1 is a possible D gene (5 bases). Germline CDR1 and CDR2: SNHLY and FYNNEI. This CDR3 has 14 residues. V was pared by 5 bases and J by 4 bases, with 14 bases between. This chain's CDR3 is CASSSDRLRETQYF. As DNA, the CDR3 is TGTGCCAGCAGTAGTGACAGATTACGAGAGACCCAGTACTTC.

The CDR3 sequence: CASRVPGGETQYF. In DNA form, the CDR3 reads TGTGCCAGCCGGGTACCGGGAGGGGAGACCCAGTACTTC. This rearrangement joins TRBV6-1 to TRBJ2-5; 8 bases align to TRBD2. The CDR3 is made up of 13 amino acids. Germline CDR1 and CDR2: MNHNS and SASEGT. V was clipped by 8 bases and J by 5 bases; unmatched bases: 7.